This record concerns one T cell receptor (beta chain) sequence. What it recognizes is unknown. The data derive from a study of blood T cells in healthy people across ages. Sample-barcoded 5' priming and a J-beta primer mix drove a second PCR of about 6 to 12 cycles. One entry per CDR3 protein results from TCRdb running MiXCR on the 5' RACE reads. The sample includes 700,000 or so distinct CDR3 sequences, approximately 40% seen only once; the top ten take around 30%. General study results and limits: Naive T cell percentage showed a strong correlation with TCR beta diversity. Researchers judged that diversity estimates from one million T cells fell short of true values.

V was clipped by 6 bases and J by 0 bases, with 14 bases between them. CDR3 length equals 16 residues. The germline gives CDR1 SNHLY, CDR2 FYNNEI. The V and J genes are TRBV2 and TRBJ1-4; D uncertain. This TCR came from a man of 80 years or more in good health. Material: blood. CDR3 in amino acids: CASRTRVLTTNEKLFF. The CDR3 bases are TGTGCCAGCAGGACAAGAGTTCTAACAACTAATGAAAAACTGTTTTTT.